This T cell receptor (beta chain) emerged from a study of beta chain features in type 1 diabetes. Study results and caveats: Patients with Type 1 diabetes showed moderately but significantly shorter TCRB CDR3s in all four CD4+ subsets. Across patients, naive, central memory and Treg TCRB repertoires exhibited apparently greater similarity than was observed across healthy donors.

What was sequenced were expressed TCRB transcripts, since all of the isolated RNA had been reverse transcribed. TCRdb keeps only in-frame clones here, not all; method: immunoSEQ multiplex PCR. Of 330,000 or so clones listed, around 15% are singletons. In germline, CDR1 is MNHEY, CDR2 SMNVEV (reference sequence). The V and J ends lost 6 bases and 4 bases, in that order; junction bases with no gene match: 21. The CDR3 totals 19 residues. Points on this clone: Its matching antigen is unknown.

The sequencing input was central memory CD4+ T cells from blood. The TCR sequence derives from a man younger than 45 in good health. The rearrangement links TRBV27 to TRBJ1-3; TRBD1 agrees at 7 bases. CDR3 in amino acids: CASSPQQGRRGLQGNTIYF. The CDR3 DNA reads TGTGCCAGCAGCCCTCAACAGGGGAGAAGAGGATTACAAGGAAACACCATATATTTT.